These T cell receptor beta chains were read from a single sample in a study of identical twins. TCRdb independently ran MiXCR on the 5' RACE reads; one entry per CDR3 protein. This sample yields under 1 million distinct CDR3 sequences, of which 12% are seen a single time; around 1.5% belongs to the top ten. The same sample was also used in a study of yellow fever vaccine responses in identical twins.

The sequencing input was PBMCs. These receptors were collected from a woman younger than 30 in good health. Both conserved end residues are part of each CDR3. The D gene is left open where the match is weak. Size tells how often a clone was seen (once, few, many) or the class of an expanded clone, and some rows leave it out.

V gene: TRBV6-1; clone size: .; J gene: TRBJ2-1; D gene: .; CDR3 length: 17; CDR3 DNA: TGTGCCAGCAGCCAAACTAGCAGGAGGCCCAAGGGGAATGAGCAGTTCTTC; CDR3 protein: CASSQTSRRPKGNEQFF
V gene: TRBV6-5; clone size: .; J gene: TRBJ2-1; D gene: .; CDR3 length: 11; CDR3 DNA: TGTGCCAGCAGTTACAAGGATGAGCAGTTCTTC; CDR3 protein: CASSYKDEQFF
V gene: TRBV18; clone size: few; J gene: TRBJ1-6; D gene: .; CDR3 length: 14; CDR3 DNA: TGTGCCAGCTCCCCCTCGGGGGATAATTCACCCCTCCACTTT; CDR3 protein: CASSPSGDNSPLHF
V gene: TRBV4-1; clone size: .; J gene: TRBJ2-1; D gene: TRBD2; CDR3 length: 16; CDR3 DNA: TGCGCCAGCAGCCATTCTCTAGCGGAGCTCTACAATGAGCAGTTCTTC; CDR3 protein: CASSHSLAELYNEQFF
V gene: TRBV6-1; clone size: .; J gene: TRBJ2-4; D gene: .; CDR3 length: 16; CDR3 DNA: TGTGCCAGCAGTCCCCTCGGTCCGGGTTTAGGAAACATTCAGTACTTC; CDR3 protein: CASSPLGPGLGNIQYF
V gene: TRBV6-1; clone size: .; J gene: TRBJ2-1; D gene: TRBD1; CDR3 length: 14; CDR3 DNA: TGTGCCAGCAGTAAATATCGGGACAGCAATGAGCAGTTCTTC; CDR3 protein: CASSKYRDSNEQFF
V gene: TRBV20-1; clone size: .; J gene: TRBJ2-3; D gene: TRBD2; CDR3 length: 19; CDR3 DNA: TGCAGTGCTCCATCCCCGACTAGCGGGAGTTTGTTGGTCACAGATACGCAGTATTTT; CDR3 protein: CSAPSPTSGSLLVTDTQYF
V gene: TRBV7-9; clone size: few; J gene: TRBJ2-5; D gene: .; CDR3 length: 16; CDR3 DNA: TGTGCCAGCAGCTTAGCGGCGGGGAGATCCCAAGAGACCCAGTACTTC; CDR3 protein: CASSLAAGRSQETQYF
V gene: TRBV10-3; clone size: .; J gene: TRBJ2-2; D gene: TRBD1; CDR3 length: 14; CDR3 DNA: TGTGCCATCCTAGACAGGGGGCGCACCGGGGAGCTGTTTTTT; CDR3 protein: CAILDRGRTGELFF
V gene: TRBV12-3/TRBV12-4; clone size: many; J gene: TRBJ2-1; D gene: .; CDR3 length: 16; CDR3 DNA: TGTGCCAGCAGTGACAACTGGGCGGGATTTGACAATGAGCAGTTCTTC; CDR3 protein: CASSDNWAGFDNEQFF
V gene: TRBV5-1; clone size: few; J gene: TRBJ2-1; D gene: .; CDR3 length: 16; CDR3 DNA: TGCGCCAGCAGCGCAATTCGGGGGAAGGACTACAATGAGCAGTTCTTC; CDR3 protein: CASSAIRGKDYNEQFF
V gene: TRBV12-3/TRBV12-4; clone size: .; J gene: TRBJ2-3; D gene: .; CDR3 length: 13; CDR3 DNA: TGTGCCAGCAGACCAGGGTGGACAGATACGCAGTATTTT; CDR3 protein: CASRPGWTDTQYF
V gene: TRBV6-1; clone size: few; J gene: TRBJ2-2; D gene: TRBD2; CDR3 length: 15; CDR3 DNA: TGTGCCAGCAGACGGGGGGGTAGCGGCGCCGGGGAGCTGTTTTTT; CDR3 protein: CASRRGGSGAGELFF
V gene: TRBV29-1; clone size: few; J gene: TRBJ2-1; D gene: .; CDR3 length: 12; CDR3 DNA: TGCAGCCTGGACAAGGCGCTCACGGGGCAGTTCTTC; CDR3 protein: CSLDKALTGQFF
V gene: TRBV20-1; clone size: .; J gene: TRBJ2-1; D gene: TRBD2; CDR3 length: 16; CDR3 DNA: TGCAGTGCTTTCAGCGGGGTGGGAAGCGCCTACAATGAGCAGTTCTTC; CDR3 protein: CSAFSGVGSAYNEQFF
V gene: TRBV15; clone size: few; J gene: TRBJ2-1; D gene: .; CDR3 length: 13; CDR3 DNA: TGTGCCACCAGCAGAGACCACAGGGATGAGCAGTTCTTC; CDR3 protein: CATSRDHRDEQFF
V gene: TRBV27; clone size: .; J gene: TRBJ2-3; D gene: TRBD2; CDR3 length: 16; CDR3 DNA: TGTGCCAGCAGTTTATGGGGACTAGCGGCCCAGGATACGCAGTATTTT; CDR3 protein: CASSLWGLAAQDTQYF
V gene: TRBV2; clone size: .; J gene: TRBJ2-1; D gene: .; CDR3 length: 13; CDR3 DNA: TGTGCCAGCAGTCGGGATGGGGTGTTGGGGCAGTTCTTC; CDR3 protein: CASSRDGVLGQFF
V gene: TRBV10-3; clone size: many; J gene: TRBJ2-6; D gene: TRBD1; CDR3 length: 18; CDR3 DNA: TGTGCCATTTTTAACCCGACAGGGACAATCTCTGGGGCCAACGTCCTGACTTTC; CDR3 protein: CAIFNPTGTISGANVLTF
V gene: TRBV7-9; clone size: many; J gene: TRBJ2-6; D gene: .; CDR3 length: 15; CDR3 DNA: TGTGCCAGCAGCTATACTGACTCTGGGGCCAACGTCCTGACTTTC; CDR3 protein: CASSYTDSGANVLTF
V gene: TRBV18; clone size: .; J gene: TRBJ2-5; D gene: TRBD2; CDR3 length: 15; CDR3 DNA: TGTGCCAGCTCACCGGTAGCGGGGGGAGGAGAGACCCAGTACTTC; CDR3 protein: CASSPVAGGGETQYF
V gene: TRBV5-1; clone size: .; J gene: TRBJ2-3; D gene: TRBD2; CDR3 length: 14; CDR3 DNA: TGCGCCAGCAGGGAGTCGACTAGCAGAGATACGCAGTATTTT; CDR3 protein: CASRESTSRDTQYF
V gene: TRBV12-3/TRBV12-4; clone size: few; J gene: TRBJ2-3; D gene: TRBD2; CDR3 length: 14; CDR3 DNA: TGTGCCAGCAGTTTAGGGGGACTAGCAGATACGCAGTATTTT; CDR3 protein: CASSLGGLADTQYF
V gene: TRBV12-3/TRBV12-4; clone size: .; J gene: TRBJ2-7; D gene: TRBD2; CDR3 length: 17; CDR3 DNA: TGTGCCAGCAGAACGACTAGCGGGAGGGCCAATTTCCACGAGCAGTACTTC; CDR3 protein: CASRTTSGRANFHEQYF
V gene: TRBV14; clone size: few; J gene: TRBJ2-1; D gene: TRBD2; CDR3 length: 18; CDR3 DNA: TGTGCCAGCAGCCAAGATCGTGGGAGCGGGGGAAACTACAATGAGCAGTTCTTC; CDR3 protein: CASSQDRGSGGNYNEQFF
V gene: TRBV12-3/TRBV12-4; clone size: few; J gene: TRBJ2-2; D gene: .; CDR3 length: 15; CDR3 DNA: TGTGCCAGCAGTCGGGACTCGGTGAACACCGGGGAGCTGTTTTTT; CDR3 protein: CASSRDSVNTGELFF
V gene: TRBV10-3; clone size: .; J gene: TRBJ1-4; D gene: .; CDR3 length: 15; CDR3 DNA: TGTGCCACCCCGACCCGAGGACAAGCTAATGAAAAACTGTTTTTT; CDR3 protein: CATPTRGQANEKLFF
V gene: TRBV20-1; clone size: few; J gene: TRBJ2-5; D gene: .; CDR3 length: 11; CDR3 DNA: TGCAGTGCTAACCAGGTGGAGACCCAGTACTTC; CDR3 protein: CSANQVETQYF
V gene: TRBV5-1; clone size: .; J gene: TRBJ2-7; D gene: TRBD2; CDR3 length: 15; CDR3 DNA: TGCGCCAGCAGCACACCGGGACTAGCGGGAGGCGAGCAGTACTTC; CDR3 protein: CASSTPGLAGGEQYF
V gene: TRBV15; clone size: many; J gene: TRBJ2-2; D gene: TRBD2; CDR3 length: 20; CDR3 DNA: TGTGCCACCAGCAGACCAGGGTTTTCTAGCGGGGGTATCAACACCGGGGAGCTGTTTTTT; CDR3 protein: CATSRPGFSSGGINTGELFF
V gene: TRBV12-3/TRBV12-4; clone size: many; J gene: TRBJ2-5; D gene: TRBD2; CDR3 length: 15; CDR3 DNA: TGTGCCAGCAGTTGGTCAGCGGGAGTGTCTGAGACCCAGTACTTC; CDR3 protein: CASSWSAGVSETQYF
V gene: TRBV7-2; clone size: many; J gene: TRBJ2-1; D gene: .; CDR3 length: 14; CDR3 DNA: TGTGCCAGCAGCGTTAGCGTTTCCTACAATGAGCAGTTCTTC; CDR3 protein: CASSVSVSYNEQFF
V gene: TRBV6-5; clone size: many; J gene: TRBJ2-7; D gene: .; CDR3 length: 18; CDR3 DNA: TGTGCCAGCAGTTATACGGGACCGGACAGCGGATCCTCCTACGAGCAGTACTTC; CDR3 protein: CASSYTGPDSGSSYEQYF
V gene: TRBV6-2/TRBV6-3; clone size: many; J gene: TRBJ2-1; D gene: TRBD2; CDR3 length: 16; CDR3 DNA: TGTGCCAGCAGTTACTCCCCTAGCGGGACGGGCAATGAGCAGTTCTTC; CDR3 protein: CASSYSPSGTGNEQFF
V gene: TRBV19; clone size: .; J gene: TRBJ2-1; D gene: .; CDR3 length: 14; CDR3 DNA: TGTGCCAGTAGCCCCGACATTGGTTCGAATGAGCAGTTCTTC; CDR3 protein: CASSPDIGSNEQFF
V gene: TRBV15; clone size: few; J gene: TRBJ2-1; D gene: TRBD2; CDR3 length: 17; CDR3 DNA: TGTGCCACCAGCAGAGAGGGGGGGGTAGACTCCTACAATGAGCAGTTCTTC; CDR3 protein: CATSREGGVDSYNEQFF
V gene: TRBV3-1; clone size: .; J gene: TRBJ2-3; D gene: .; CDR3 length: 13; CDR3 DNA: TGTGCCAGCAGCCAAGAGGGGCTAGCCCCGCAGTATTTT; CDR3 protein: CASSQEGLAPQYF
V gene: TRBV24-1; clone size: .; J gene: TRBJ2-1; D gene: TRBD1; CDR3 length: 14; CDR3 DNA: TGTGCCACCAGGGGGGACAGGGGTCTGCATGAGCAGTTCTTC; CDR3 protein: CATRGDRGLHEQFF
V gene: TRBV12-3/TRBV12-4; clone size: few; J gene: TRBJ1-2; D gene: .; CDR3 length: 14; CDR3 DNA: TGTGCCAGCAGTCCACCTTCGGGGACCTATGGCTACACCTTC; CDR3 protein: CASSPPSGTYGYTF
V gene: TRBV4-1; clone size: .; J gene: TRBJ1-2; D gene: .; CDR3 length: 14; CDR3 DNA: TGCGCCAGCAGCCAAGATCCTGAGGGGTATGGCTACACCTTC; CDR3 protein: CASSQDPEGYGYTF
V gene: TRBV5-1; clone size: few; J gene: TRBJ2-5; D gene: .; CDR3 length: 15; CDR3 DNA: TGCGCCAGCAGCTTGCAACAGCAACCCCAAGAGACCCAGTACTTC; CDR3 protein: CASSLQQQPQETQYF
V gene: TRBV5-4; clone size: once; J gene: TRBJ1-2; D gene: .; CDR3 length: 15; CDR3 DNA: TGTGCCAGCAGCTTGGGAGCCACGGGTGACTATGGCTACACCTTC; CDR3 protein: CASSLGATGDYGYTF
V gene: TRBV5-1; clone size: many; J gene: TRBJ2-5; D gene: .; CDR3 length: 13; CDR3 DNA: TGCGCCAGCAGCTTTGGGGCCCAAGAGACCCAGTACTTC; CDR3 protein: CASSFGAQETQYF
V gene: TRBV9; clone size: few; J gene: TRBJ2-1; D gene: .; CDR3 length: 14; CDR3 DNA: TGTGCCAGCAGCGCGACCCATCAGGGTAATGAGCAGTTCTTC; CDR3 protein: CASSATHQGNEQFF
V gene: TRBV7-9; clone size: .; J gene: TRBJ2-3; D gene: .; CDR3 length: 13; CDR3 DNA: TGTGCCAGCAGCCCTGACCCCCCAGATACGCAGTATTTT; CDR3 protein: CASSPDPPDTQYF
V gene: TRBV4-1; clone size: .; J gene: TRBJ1-4; D gene: TRBD1; CDR3 length: 14; CDR3 DNA: TGCGCCAGCAGTGGACAGGGTGGAAGTGAAAAACTGTTTTTT; CDR3 protein: CASSGQGGSEKLFF
V gene: TRBV12-3/TRBV12-4; clone size: .; J gene: TRBJ2-1; D gene: .; CDR3 length: 16; CDR3 DNA: TGTGCCAGCATCAACCGGGACTCCAACTCCTACAATGAGCAGTTCTTC; CDR3 protein: CASINRDSNSYNEQFF
V gene: TRBV15; clone size: few; J gene: TRBJ1-4; D gene: .; CDR3 length: 15; CDR3 DNA: TGTGCCACCAGCAGAGATCAGGGACCGGGTGAAAAACTGTTTTTT; CDR3 protein: CATSRDQGPGEKLFF
V gene: TRBV6-1; clone size: few; J gene: TRBJ2-2; D gene: TRBD1; CDR3 length: 15; CDR3 DNA: TGTGCCAGCACCAGGACAGGGGGCGGAACCGGGGAGCTGTTTTTT; CDR3 protein: CASTRTGGGTGELFF
V gene: TRBV20-1; clone size: many; J gene: TRBJ2-1; D gene: TRBD2; CDR3 length: 18; CDR3 DNA: TGCAGTGGCAAAGCCGGGACTAGCGGGACCCGCTCCTACAATGAGCAGTTCTTC; CDR3 protein: CSGKAGTSGTRSYNEQFF
V gene: TRBV20-1; clone size: few; J gene: TRBJ2-3; D gene: .; CDR3 length: 15; CDR3 DNA: TGCAGTGCCCACCTCTATGTGGACATAGGCGATACGCAGTATTTT; CDR3 protein: CSAHLYVDIGDTQYF
V gene: TRBV3-1; clone size: many; J gene: TRBJ2-3; D gene: TRBD2; CDR3 length: 15; CDR3 DNA: TGTGCCAGCAGCCCGGGGACTAGCGGGAAGGATACGCAGTATTTT; CDR3 protein: CASSPGTSGKDTQYF
V gene: TRBV7-7; clone size: many; J gene: TRBJ2-3; D gene: .; CDR3 length: 13; CDR3 DNA: TGTGCCAGCAGCTCCGGACTTTCAGATACGCAGTATTTT; CDR3 protein: CASSSGLSDTQYF
V gene: TRBV5-1; clone size: .; J gene: TRBJ2-5; D gene: .; CDR3 length: 16; CDR3 DNA: TGCGCCAGCAGCTTGGGGATGGGGGAGCACCAAGAGACCCAGTACTTC; CDR3 protein: CASSLGMGEHQETQYF
V gene: TRBV28; clone size: .; J gene: TRBJ2-3; D gene: TRBD1; CDR3 length: 15; CDR3 DNA: TGTGCCAGCAGTCCAAGGGGACAGTTGGTGGATACGCAGTATTTT; CDR3 protein: CASSPRGQLVDTQYF
V gene: TRBV12-3/TRBV12-4; clone size: .; J gene: TRBJ1-4; D gene: .; CDR3 length: 16; CDR3 DNA: TGTGCCAGCAGCCCCCGGCAGGGGACCCTAGGTGAAAAACTGTTTTTT; CDR3 protein: CASSPRQGTLGEKLFF